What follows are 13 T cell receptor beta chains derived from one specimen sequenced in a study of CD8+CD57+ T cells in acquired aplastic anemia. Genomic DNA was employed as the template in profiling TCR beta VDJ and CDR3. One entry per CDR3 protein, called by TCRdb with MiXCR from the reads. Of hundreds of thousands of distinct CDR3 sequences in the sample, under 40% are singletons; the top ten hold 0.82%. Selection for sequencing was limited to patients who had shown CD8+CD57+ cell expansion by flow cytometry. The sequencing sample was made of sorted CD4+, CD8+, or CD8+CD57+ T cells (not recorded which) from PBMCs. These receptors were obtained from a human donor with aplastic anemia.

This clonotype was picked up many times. The CDR3 sequence: CASYSGGSNQPQHF. CDR3 nucleotides: TGTGCCAGCTACTCAGGGGGTAGCAATCAGCCCCAGCATTTT. The chain has TRBV2 and TRBJ1-5, with TRBD1 matching 7 bases. The CDR3 runs 14 residues. Looked up from germline, CDR1 is SNHLY and CDR2 is FYNNEI. V was clipped by 8 bases and J by 0 bases; unmatched bases: 4.

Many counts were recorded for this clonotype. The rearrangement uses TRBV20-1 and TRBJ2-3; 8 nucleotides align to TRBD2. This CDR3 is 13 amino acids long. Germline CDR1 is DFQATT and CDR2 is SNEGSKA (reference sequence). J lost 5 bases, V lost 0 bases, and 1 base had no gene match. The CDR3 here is CSARELAEDTQYF. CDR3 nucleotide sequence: TGCAGTGCTAGAGAACTAGCGGAAGATACGCAGTATTTT.

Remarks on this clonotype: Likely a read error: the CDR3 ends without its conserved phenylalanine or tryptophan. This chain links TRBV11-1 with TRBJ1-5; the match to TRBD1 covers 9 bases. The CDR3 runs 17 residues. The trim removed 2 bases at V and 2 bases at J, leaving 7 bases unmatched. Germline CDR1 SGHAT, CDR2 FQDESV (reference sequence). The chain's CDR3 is CASSLSQGAFGNQPQHS. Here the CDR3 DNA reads TGTGCCAGCAGCTTATCACAGGGGGCCTTTGGCAATCAGCCCCAGCATTCT.

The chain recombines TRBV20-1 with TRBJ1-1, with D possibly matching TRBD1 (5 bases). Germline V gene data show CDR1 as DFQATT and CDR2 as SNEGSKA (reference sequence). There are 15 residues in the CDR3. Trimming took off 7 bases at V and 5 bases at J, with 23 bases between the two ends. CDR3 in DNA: TGCAGTGGATTCAGACAGAAGGGTTTAGGTACTGAAGCTTTCTTT. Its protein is CSGFRQKGLGTEAFF.

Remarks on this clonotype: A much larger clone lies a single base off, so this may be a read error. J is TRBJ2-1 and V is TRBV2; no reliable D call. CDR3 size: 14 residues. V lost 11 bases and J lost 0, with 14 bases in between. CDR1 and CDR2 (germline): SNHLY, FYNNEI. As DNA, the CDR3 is TGTGCCTCTAAGGGATGGAGCTCCTACAATGAGCAGTTCTTC. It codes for CASKGWSSYNEQFF. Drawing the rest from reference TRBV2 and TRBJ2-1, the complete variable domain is EPEVTQTPSHQVTQMGQEVILRCVPISNHLYFYWYRQILGQKVEFLVSFYNNEISEKSEIFDDQFSVERPDGSNFTLKIRSTKLEDSAMYFCASKGWSSYNEQFFGPGTRLTVL.

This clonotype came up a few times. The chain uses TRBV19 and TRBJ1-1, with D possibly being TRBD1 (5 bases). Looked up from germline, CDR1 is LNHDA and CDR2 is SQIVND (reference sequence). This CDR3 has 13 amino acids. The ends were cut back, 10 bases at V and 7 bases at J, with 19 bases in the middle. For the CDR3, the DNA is TGTGCCACCCAAAGGGCGGGGACTGGTGAAGCTTTCTTT. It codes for CATQRAGTGEAFF. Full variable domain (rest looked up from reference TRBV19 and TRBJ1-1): DGGITQSPKYLFRKEGQNVTLSCEQNLNHDAMYWYRQDPGQGLRLIYYSQIVNDFQKGDIAEGYSVSREKKESFPLTVTSAQKNPTAFYLCATQRAGTGEAFFGQGTRLTVV.

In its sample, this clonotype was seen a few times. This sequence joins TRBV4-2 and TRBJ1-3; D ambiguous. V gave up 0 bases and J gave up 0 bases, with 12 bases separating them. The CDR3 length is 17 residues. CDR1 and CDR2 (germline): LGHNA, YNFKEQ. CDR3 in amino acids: CASSQDNSPSSGNTIYF. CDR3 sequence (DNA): TGTGCCAGCAGCCAAGACAATAGTCCTAGCTCTGGAAACACCATATATTTT.

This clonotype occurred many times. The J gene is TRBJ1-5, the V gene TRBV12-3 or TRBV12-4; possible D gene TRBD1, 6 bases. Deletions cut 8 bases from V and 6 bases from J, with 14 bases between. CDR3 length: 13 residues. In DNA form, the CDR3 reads TGTGCCAGCGGGCGAGGGGGAGGTCAGCCCCAGCATTTT. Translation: CASGRGGGQPQHF.

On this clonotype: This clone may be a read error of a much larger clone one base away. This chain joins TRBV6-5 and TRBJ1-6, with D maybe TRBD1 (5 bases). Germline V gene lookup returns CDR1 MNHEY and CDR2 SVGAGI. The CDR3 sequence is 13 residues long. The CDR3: CASSLGANSPLRF. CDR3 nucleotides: TGTGCCAGCAGTTTAGGGGCGAATTCACCCCTCCGCTTT.

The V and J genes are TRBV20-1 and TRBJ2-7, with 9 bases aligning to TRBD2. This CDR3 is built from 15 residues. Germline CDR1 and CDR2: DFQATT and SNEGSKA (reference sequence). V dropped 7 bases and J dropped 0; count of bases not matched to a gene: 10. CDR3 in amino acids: CSGIHSGSPSYEQYF. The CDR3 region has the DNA TGCAGTGGAATACATAGCGGGAGCCCCTCCTACGAGCAGTACTTC.

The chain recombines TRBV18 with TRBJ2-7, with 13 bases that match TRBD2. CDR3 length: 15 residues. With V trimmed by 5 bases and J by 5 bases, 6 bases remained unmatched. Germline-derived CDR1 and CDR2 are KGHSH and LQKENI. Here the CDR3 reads CASSETSGRPHEQYF. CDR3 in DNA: TGTGCCAGCTCAGAGACTAGCGGGAGGCCCCACGAGCAGTACTTC.

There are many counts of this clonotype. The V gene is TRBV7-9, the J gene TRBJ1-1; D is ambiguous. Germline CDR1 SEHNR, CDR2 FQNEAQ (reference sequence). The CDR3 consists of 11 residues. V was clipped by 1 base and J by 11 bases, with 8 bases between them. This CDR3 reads CASSLGLSAFF. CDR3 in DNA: TGTGCCAGCAGCTTAGGCCTTTCTGCTTTCTTT.

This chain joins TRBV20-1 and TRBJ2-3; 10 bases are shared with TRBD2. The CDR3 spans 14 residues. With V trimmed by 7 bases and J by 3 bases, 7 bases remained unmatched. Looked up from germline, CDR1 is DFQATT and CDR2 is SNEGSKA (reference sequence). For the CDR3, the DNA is TGCAGTGGGAAAAGCGGGGGGGCTACAGATACGCAGTATTTT. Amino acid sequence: CSGKSGGATDTQYF.